Below, 5 T cell receptor beta chains from the same sample are listed, as sequenced in a study of shared clonotypes between healthy human individuals. Using immunoSEQ multiplex PCR, the repertoire was profiled, and TCRdb retains in-frame clones only, with some absent. The repertoire holds about 1.5 million clones, with nearly 99% as singletons. Sequencing was done on a sample of naive CD4+ T cells sorted from blood. Documented subset: CD45RA+ positively selected. All receptors derive from a man aged 25 to 40 in good health.

Here the CDR3 reads CATSGDSRTEAFF. The DNA of the CDR3 is TGTGCCACCAGCGGGGACAGTCGCACTGAAGCTTTCTTT. The rearrangement joins TRBV15 to TRBJ1-1, with 7 bases that match TRBD1. CDR1 is LNHNV, CDR2 YYDKDF, per germline (reference sequence). This CDR3 has 13 residues. Losses at the gene ends were 5 bases for V and 4 bases for J; bases not matched to a gene: 4.

This clone occurred once. The chain couples TRBV4-3 to TRBJ2-1, with D unclear. The ends were cut back, 0 bases at V and 2 bases at J, with 8 bases in the middle. Germline V CDR1 and CDR2: LGHNA, YSLEER. CDR3 size: 15 residues. The CDR3 sequence is CASSQDAATYNEQFF. Written as DNA, the CDR3 is TGCGCCAGCAGCCAAGATGCAGCAACCTACAATGAGCAGTTCTTC.

This clone has just one count. Other DNA sequences in the sample encode the same CDR3. The chain joins TRBV7-9 to TRBJ2-1; 8 bases are a match to TRBD2. The CDR3 has 15 amino acids. Germline trimming cut 2 bases from V and 0 bases from J; bases unmatched to any gene: 0. Germline CDR1 and CDR2: SEHNR and FQNEAQ (reference sequence). As DNA, the CDR3 is TGTGCCAGCAGCTTAAGCGGGAGCTCCTACAATGAGCAGTTCTTC. Translated, it gives CASSLSGSSYNEQFF.

This chain connects TRBV9 to TRBJ2-7; TRBD1 might be the D (6 bases). CDR1 SGDLS and CDR2 YYNGEE come from the germline V gene. V was clipped by 3 bases and J by 0 bases, with 13 bases between them. This CDR3 comprises 15 residues. As DNA, the CDR3 is TGTGCCAGCAGCGCTAGGATGGACAGCTCCTACGAGCAGTACTTC. The encoded protein is CASSARMDSSYEQYF.

This clone was seen just once. This chain's CDR3 is CASSPGALDTGELFF. In DNA form, the CDR3 reads TGCGCCAGCAGCCCGGGAGCGTTGGACACCGGGGAGCTGTTTTTT. The rearrangement links TRBV4-3 to TRBJ2-2, with D possibly TRBD2 on 6 matching bases. Germline CDR1 LGHNA, CDR2 YSLEER. The CDR3 covers 15 residues. V lost 4 bases and J lost 3, with 12 bases in between.